The next 2 T cell receptor beta chains were all read from a single sample in a study of tumor-infiltrating lymphocytes in primary liver carcinoma. Without any cell sorting, about 18-31 mg of bulk tissue yielded co-extracted RNA and DNA. The researchers produced TCR beta cDNA from roughly 500 ng total RNA with a constant-region primer. TCR beta libraries came from three nested multiplex PCR rounds using slightly modified ARM-PCR. With TRBV1-TRBV30 forward primers and a C-beta reverse primer, the first two PCR rounds were run for nine to eleven cycles each. TCRdb ran MiXCR on the multiplex PCR reads and lists one entry per CDR3 protein. The sample consists of around 56,000 distinct CDR3 sequences, 60% to 85% of them appearing once. Sequencing was performed on liver tumor tissue from sampling region 2. The subset is: tumor region T2, inferior pole. The receptors come from a man aged 35-49 years with primary liver carcinoma and hepatitis B virus infection.

Note on this clonotype: The junction departs from the called germline gene at one end, perhaps through a read error. The rearrangement uses TRBV19 and TRBJ1-5; D remains unclear. CDR3 size: 13 residues. The germline CDR1 and CDR2 sequences are LNHDA and SQIVND (reference sequence). This chain's CDR3 is CANSISGNQPQHF. CDR3 bases: TGTGCCAATAGTATATCCGGGAATCAGCCCCAGCATTTT. Supplemented by reference TRBV19 and TRBJ1-5, the full variable domain reads DGGITQSPKYLFRKEGQNVTLSCEQNLNHDAMYWYRQDPGQGLRLIYYSQIVNDFQKGDIAEGYSVSREKKESFPLTVTSAQKNPTAFYLCANSISGNQPQHFGDGTRLSIL.

Concerning this clonotype: The CDR3 carries no conserved terminal phenylalanine or tryptophan, so it likely arises from a read error. No DNA is shown, since the ends of the CDR3 on it are uncertain; the CDR3 is the one TCRdb lists. This chain links TRBV11-2 with TRBJ1-1; the table's D call TRBD1 went unverified against the DNA. The CDR3 sequence runs 15 residues, both termini included. The germline V gene encodes CDR1 SGHAT and CDR2 FQNNGV. The CDR3 here is CASGPGRGSNTEAFV.